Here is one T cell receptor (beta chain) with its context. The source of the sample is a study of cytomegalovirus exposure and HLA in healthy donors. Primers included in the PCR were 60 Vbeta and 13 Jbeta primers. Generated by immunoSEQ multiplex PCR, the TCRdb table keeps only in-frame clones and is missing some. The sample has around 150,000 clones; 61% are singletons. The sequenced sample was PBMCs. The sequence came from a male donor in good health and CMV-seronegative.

The CDR3: CASSQGSHMNTEAFF. The DNA for the CDR3 is TGCGCCAGCAGCCAAGGGAGCCATATGAACACTGAAGCTTTCTTT. The rearrangement links TRBV4-1 to TRBJ1-1; the D is unclear. The CDR3 is 15 residues long. V dropped 1 base and J dropped 0 bases, with 9 bases sitting between them. The V gene's germline CDR1 is MGHRA and CDR2 YSYEKL.